Detailed here is one TCR beta chain. The antigen remains undetermined. The record originates from a study of T cells in Graves' hyperthyroidism and ophthalmopathy. About the research overall: Blood from the periphery was taken at initial diagnosis, before any treatment.

TCR beta CDR3 regions were amplified from RNA transcripts. The HTBI set primed first-round TCR CDR3 RT-PCR. TCRdb reanalysed the multiplex PCR reads using MiXCR and keeps one entry per CDR3 protein. There are about 640,000 distinct CDR3 sequences in the sample; roughly 20% occur only once, and roughly 30% lies in the top ten. Under 3 months was the duration of disease in ophthalmopathy patients, who also had a Clinical Activity Score of at least 3 and a NOSPECS grade of at least 4. Criteria for exclusion of patients were uncontrolled infection, other autoimmune disease, pregnancy or lactation. Points from the study as a whole: Most clonotypes expanded in thyroid above 0.001 were likewise present in blood.

The TCR originated in a man between 25 and 39 years old with Graves' ophthalmopathy. Sequenced sample: blood.

The CDR3 reads CSARWDTYGYTF. The CDR3, as DNA: TGCAGTGCTCGATGGGACACCTATGGCTACACCTTC. The chain employs TRBV20-1 and TRBJ1-2; a possible D gene is TRBD1 (6 bases). The CDR3 spans 12 residues. Trimming cost V 5 bases and J 4 bases, with 11 bases left between them. Germline V lookup: CDR1 DFQATT, CDR2 SNEGSKA (reference sequence).